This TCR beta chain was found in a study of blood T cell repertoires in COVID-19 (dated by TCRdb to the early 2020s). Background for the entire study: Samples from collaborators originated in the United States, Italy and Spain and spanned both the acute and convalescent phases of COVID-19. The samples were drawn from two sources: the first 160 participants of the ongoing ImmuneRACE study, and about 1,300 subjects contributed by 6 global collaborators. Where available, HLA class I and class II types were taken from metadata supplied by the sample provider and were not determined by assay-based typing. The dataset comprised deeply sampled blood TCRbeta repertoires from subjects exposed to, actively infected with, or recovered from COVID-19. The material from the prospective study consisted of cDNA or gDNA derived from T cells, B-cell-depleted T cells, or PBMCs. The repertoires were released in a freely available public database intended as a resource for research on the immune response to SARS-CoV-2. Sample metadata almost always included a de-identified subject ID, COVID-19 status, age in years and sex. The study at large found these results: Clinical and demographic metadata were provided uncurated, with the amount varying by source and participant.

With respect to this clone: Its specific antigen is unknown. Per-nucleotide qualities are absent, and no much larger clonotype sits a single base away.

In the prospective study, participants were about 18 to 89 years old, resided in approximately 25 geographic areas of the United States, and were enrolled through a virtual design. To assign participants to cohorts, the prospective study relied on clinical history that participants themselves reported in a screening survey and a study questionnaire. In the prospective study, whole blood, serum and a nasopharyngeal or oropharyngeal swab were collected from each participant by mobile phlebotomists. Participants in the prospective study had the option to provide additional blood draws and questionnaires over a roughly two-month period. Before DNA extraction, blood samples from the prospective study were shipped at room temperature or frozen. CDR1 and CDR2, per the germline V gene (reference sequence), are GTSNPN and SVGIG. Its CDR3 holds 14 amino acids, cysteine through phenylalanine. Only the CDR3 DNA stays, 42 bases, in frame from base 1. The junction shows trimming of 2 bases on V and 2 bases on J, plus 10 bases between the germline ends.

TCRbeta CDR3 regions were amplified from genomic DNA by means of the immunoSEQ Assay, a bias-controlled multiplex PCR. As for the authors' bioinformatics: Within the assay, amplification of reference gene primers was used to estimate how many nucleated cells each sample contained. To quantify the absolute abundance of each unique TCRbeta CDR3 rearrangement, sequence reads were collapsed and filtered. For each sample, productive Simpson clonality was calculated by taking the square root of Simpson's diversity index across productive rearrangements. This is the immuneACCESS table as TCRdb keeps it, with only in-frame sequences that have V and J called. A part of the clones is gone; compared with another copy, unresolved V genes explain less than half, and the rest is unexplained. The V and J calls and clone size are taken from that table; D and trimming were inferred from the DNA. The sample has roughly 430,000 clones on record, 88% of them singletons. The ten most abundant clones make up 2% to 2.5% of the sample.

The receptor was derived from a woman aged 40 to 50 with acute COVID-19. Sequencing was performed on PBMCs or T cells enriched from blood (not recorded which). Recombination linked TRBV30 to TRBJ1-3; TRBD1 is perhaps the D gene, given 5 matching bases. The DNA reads TGTGCCTGGAGTCAGGGAGGGGCTGGAAACACCATATATTTT. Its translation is CAWSQGGAGNTIYF.